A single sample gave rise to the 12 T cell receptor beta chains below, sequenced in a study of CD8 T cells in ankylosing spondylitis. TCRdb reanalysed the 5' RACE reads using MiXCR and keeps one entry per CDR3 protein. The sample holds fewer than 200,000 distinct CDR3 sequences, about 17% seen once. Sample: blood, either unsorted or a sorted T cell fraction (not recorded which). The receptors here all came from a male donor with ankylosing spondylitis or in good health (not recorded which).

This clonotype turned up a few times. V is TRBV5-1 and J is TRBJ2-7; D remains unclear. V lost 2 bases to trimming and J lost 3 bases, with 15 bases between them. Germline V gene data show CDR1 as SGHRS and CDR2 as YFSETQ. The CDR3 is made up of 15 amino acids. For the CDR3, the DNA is TGCGCCAGCAGCTTAACTGGTGGGCCGAACTACGAGCAGTACTTC. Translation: CASSLTGGPNYEQYF.

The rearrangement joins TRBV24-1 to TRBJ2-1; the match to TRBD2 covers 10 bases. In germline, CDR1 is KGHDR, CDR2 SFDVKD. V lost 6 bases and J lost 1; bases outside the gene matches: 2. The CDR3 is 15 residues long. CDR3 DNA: TGTGCCACCAGTATAGCGGGAGGATCCTACAATGAGCAGTTCTTC. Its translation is CATSIAGGSYNEQFF.

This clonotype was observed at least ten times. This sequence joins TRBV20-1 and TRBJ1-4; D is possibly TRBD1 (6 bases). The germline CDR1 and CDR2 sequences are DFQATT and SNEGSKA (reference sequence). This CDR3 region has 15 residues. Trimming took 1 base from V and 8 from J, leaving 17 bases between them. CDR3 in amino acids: CSARGGGGPWEKLFF. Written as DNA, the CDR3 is TGCAGTGCTAGAGGAGGCGGGGGCCCTTGGGAAAAACTGTTTTTT.

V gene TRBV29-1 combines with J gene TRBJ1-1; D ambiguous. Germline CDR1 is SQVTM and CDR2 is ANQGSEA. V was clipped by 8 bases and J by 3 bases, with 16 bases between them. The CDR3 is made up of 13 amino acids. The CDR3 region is CSYWSRGDTEAFF. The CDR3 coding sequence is TGCAGCTATTGGTCTCGGGGAGACACTGAAGCTTTCTTT.

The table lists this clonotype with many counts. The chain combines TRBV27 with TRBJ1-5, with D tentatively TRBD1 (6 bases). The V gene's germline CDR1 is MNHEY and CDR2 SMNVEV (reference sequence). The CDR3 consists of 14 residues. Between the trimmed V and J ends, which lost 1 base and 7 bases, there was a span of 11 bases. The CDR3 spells CASSLLGGQQPQHF. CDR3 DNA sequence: TGTGCCAGCAGTTTATTGGGGGGCCAACAGCCCCAGCATTTT.

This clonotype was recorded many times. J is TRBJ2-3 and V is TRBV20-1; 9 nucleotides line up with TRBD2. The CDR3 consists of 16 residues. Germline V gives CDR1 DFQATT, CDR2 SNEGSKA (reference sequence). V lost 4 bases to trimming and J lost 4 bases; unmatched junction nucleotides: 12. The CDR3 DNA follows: TGCAGTGCTACCCCTTCGCGCGGGAGGGTGGCAGATACGCAGTATTTT. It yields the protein CSATPSRGRVADTQYF.

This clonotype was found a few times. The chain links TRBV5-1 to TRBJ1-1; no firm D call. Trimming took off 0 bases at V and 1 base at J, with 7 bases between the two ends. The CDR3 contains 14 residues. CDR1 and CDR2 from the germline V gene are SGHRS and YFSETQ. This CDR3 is CASSLGSPNTEAFF. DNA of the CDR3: TGCGCCAGCAGCTTGGGAAGCCCGAACACTGAAGCTTTCTTT. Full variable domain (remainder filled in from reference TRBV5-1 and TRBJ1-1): KAGVTQTPRYLIKTRGQQVTLSCSPISGHRSVSWYQQTPGQGLQFLFEYFSETQRNKGNFPGRFSGRQFSNSRSEMNVSTLELGDSALYLCASSLGSPNTEAFFGQGTRLTVV.

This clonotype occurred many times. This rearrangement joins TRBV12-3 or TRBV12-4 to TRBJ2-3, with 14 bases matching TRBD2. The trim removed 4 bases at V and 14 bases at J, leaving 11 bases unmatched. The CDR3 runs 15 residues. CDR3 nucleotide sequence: TGTGCCAGCAGTTGGGGACTAGCGGGAGACCCTATCCTGTATTTT. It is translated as CASSWGLAGDPILYF.

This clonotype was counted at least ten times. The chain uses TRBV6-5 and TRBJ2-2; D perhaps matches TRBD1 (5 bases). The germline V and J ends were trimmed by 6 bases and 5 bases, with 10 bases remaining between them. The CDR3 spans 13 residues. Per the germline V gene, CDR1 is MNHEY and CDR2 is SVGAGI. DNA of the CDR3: TGTGCCAGCAGGAACAGGTTTACCGGGGAGCTGTTTTTT. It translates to CASRNRFTGELFF.

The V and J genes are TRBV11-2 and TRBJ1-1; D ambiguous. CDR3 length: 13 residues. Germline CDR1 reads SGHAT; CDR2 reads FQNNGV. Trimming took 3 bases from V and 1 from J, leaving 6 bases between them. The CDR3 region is CASSFAGNTEAFF. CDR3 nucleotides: TGTGCCAGCAGCTTTGCCGGGAACACTGAAGCTTTCTTT.

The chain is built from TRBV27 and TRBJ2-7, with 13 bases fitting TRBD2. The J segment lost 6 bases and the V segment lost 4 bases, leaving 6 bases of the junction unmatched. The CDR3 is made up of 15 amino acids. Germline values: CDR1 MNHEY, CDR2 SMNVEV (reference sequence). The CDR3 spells CASSSRTSGSFEQYF. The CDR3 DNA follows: TGTGCCAGCAGTTCGAGGACTAGCGGGAGTTTCGAGCAGTACTTC.

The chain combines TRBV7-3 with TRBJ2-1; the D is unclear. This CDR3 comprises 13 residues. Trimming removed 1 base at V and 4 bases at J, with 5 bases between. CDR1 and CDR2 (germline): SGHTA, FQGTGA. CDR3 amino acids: CASSLMGYNEQFF. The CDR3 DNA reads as TGTGCCAGCAGCTTAATGGGATACAATGAGCAGTTCTTC.